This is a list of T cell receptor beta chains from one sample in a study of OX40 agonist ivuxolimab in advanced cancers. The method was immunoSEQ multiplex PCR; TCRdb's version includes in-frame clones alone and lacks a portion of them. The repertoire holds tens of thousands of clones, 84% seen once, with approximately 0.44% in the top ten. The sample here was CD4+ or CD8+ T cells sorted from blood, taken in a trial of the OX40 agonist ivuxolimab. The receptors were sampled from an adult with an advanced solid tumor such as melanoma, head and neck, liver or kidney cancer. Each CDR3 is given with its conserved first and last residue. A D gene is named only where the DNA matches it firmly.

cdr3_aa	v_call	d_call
CASSSGRGTGELFF	TRBV5-4	NA
CASSLGGGRDNEQFF	TRBV11-3	TRBD1
CASSPYRQGNTEAFF	TRBV18	TRBD1
CASSQGTGKAEAFF	TRBV6-5	TRBD1
CASSLGQGTEAFF	TRBV6-4	TRBD1
CASSPFRRLNYEQYF	TRBV6-5	NA
CASSLDLWGEQYF	TRBV11-2	NA
CASSQGSRGGFTGELFF	TRBV4-2	TRBD2
CAWSVQVRAFF	TRBV30	NA
CASSNPRGLSSYNSPLHF	TRBV19	NA
CASSVQQGSSYGYTF	TRBV7-8	NA
CASSLSVAGSTDTQYF	TRBV5-8	TRBD2
CASSQDRHNEQFF	TRBV14	NA
CASSWLQGRGNEQFF	TRBV11-2	TRBD1
CASSEGWSEKLFF	TRBV2	NA
CASSRTSGGYNEQFF	TRBV2	TRBD2
CASSQQGFETQYF	TRBV18	TRBD1
CASRQSSYNEQFF	TRBV2	NA
CASSPLGAGGNEKLFF	TRBV4-1	TRBD1
CSFRTFRDEQFF	TRBV29-1	NA
CASSGRVGVAGITF	TRBV9	NA
CAWSPPPGGYTF	TRBV30	NA
CASRGEILNTEAFF	TRBV6-5	NA
CASSAPGTGGTEAFF	TRBV19	TRBD1
CASSPQYQNYGYTF	TRBV6-6	NA
CASSLESPYEQYF	TRBV7-8	NA
CASSEDFTRAFF	TRBV6-1	NA
CASSATGQGTSDYGYTF	TRBV5-1	TRBD1
CASSRGTLMGNEQFF	TRBV19	NA
CASRTGGLKNIQYF	TRBV6-5	TRBD1
CASSLSRTGLYEQYF	TRBV28	NA
CASSELAGGYGYTF	TRBV28	NA
CASSPRLAGGEQYF	TRBV18	TRBD2
CASSPPRRPNYGYTF	TRBV18	NA
CASSLVAGLAGRIYF	TRBV5-5	TRBD2
CASSLAGPMNSPLHF	TRBV7-8	NA
CASSLGAGAIQETQYF	TRBV5-8	TRBD2
CASSSVPGLADEQYF	TRBV7-9	TRBD2
CASSLSGGAVTQYF	TRBV5-8	TRBD2
CASSQDESSYNSPLHF	TRBV4-2	NA
CASSNETNYGYTF	TRBV5-4	NA
CAWSSSITEQYF	TRBV30	NA
CASSERENTEAFF	TRBV6-4	NA
CAYDRKNQPQHF	TRBV30	NA